This T cell receptor beta chain was retrieved from a study of T cell responses to AZD1222 COVID-19 vaccine. Study-wide findings and caveats: At study baseline, merely roughly 6 AZD1222 recipients were seropositive. Close to half of all spike-specific TCRs reportedly target regions of the variants that are unmutated.

Assay used: immunoSEQ multiplex PCR; TCRdb lists only in-frame clones, some missing. The table shows about 120,000 clones, with roughly nine tenths occurring only once. The CDR3 sequence is 15 residues long. J gave up 7 bases and V 6 bases, and 14 bases lay outside the gene matches. Germline CDR1 reads ENHRY; CDR2 reads SYGVKD. A word on this clone: Its antigen is not identified.

The V call is TRBV10-3, the J call TRBJ2-7, with 8 bases matching TRBD1. Sequences were derived from peripheral blood, sampled on day 0 of AZD1222 vaccination. The TCR was taken from an adult in good health. CDR3 residues: CAIREDRAKGSEQYF. Here the CDR3 DNA reads TGTGCCATCAGAGAGGACAGGGCTAAGGGATCGGAGCAGTACTTC.